This T cell receptor (beta chain) was captured by sequencing in a study of cytomegalovirus exposure and HLA in healthy donors. Study summary: From about 179 million T cells, an earlier analysis saw 110 million or so unique TCR beta sequences.

Trimming removed 3 bases at V and 6 bases at J, with 3 bases between. The length of the CDR3 is 11 residues. Germline CDR1 is SGHTA and CDR2 is FQGNSA. These donors, healthy bone marrow donors, were studied. PCR used 60 Vbeta primers and 13 Jbeta primers. Data came from immunoSEQ multiplex PCR; TCRdb stores just in-frame clones and leaves some out. The sample has 150,000 or so clones, 65% to 75% seen once. This receptor was taken from a man in his thirties or forties in good health and CMV-seronegative. This chain joins TRBV7-2 and TRBJ2-1; D ambiguous. The sample consisted of PBMCs. This CDR3 is CASSFLNEQFF. For the CDR3, the DNA is TGTGCCAGCAGCTTCCTCAATGAGCAGTTCTTC. The variable domain in full, completed from reference TRBV7-2 and TRBJ2-1, reads GAGVSQSPSNKVTEKGKDVELRCDPISGHTALYWYRQSLGQGLEFLIYFQGNSAPDKSGLPSDRFSAERTGGSVSTLTIQRTQQEDSAVYLCASSFLNEQFFGPGTRLTVL.